Listed below are T cell receptor beta chains from one sample, sequenced in a study of T cells in Graves' hyperthyroidism and ophthalmopathy. TCRdb analysed the multiplex PCR reads with MiXCR anew, one entry per CDR3 protein. The table shows roughly 500,000 distinct CDR3 sequences, with over 45% occurring only once. Sequenced input: peripheral blood or thyroid tissue (not recorded which). These receptors were obtained from an adult woman with Graves' disease, either hyperthyroidism or ophthalmopathy (not recorded which). CDR3s include the opening cysteine and the closing phenylalanine or tryptophan. Fields, in order: CDR3 protein, clone size, V gene. Some rows have no size entry. The others give once, few or many, or a class for an expanded clone.

CDR3aa: CSVKTENYNSPLHF
abundance: .
v_gene: TRBV29-1

CDR3aa: CATSTGAGETQYF
abundance: .
v_gene: TRBV15

CDR3aa: CASSRRQANTF
abundance: .
v_gene: TRBV11-2

CDR3aa: CASSRRGMGELFF
abundance: .
v_gene: TRBV12-3/TRBV12-4

CDR3aa: CASSPDRRLETQYF
abundance: many
v_gene: TRBV5-1

CDR3aa: CASSVTSVFLHEQYF
abundance: .
v_gene: TRBV11-1

CDR3aa: CASSMTGSSEKLFF
abundance: many
v_gene: TRBV7-9

CDR3aa: CASSLRRQGKEKTQYF
abundance: .
v_gene: TRBV7-3

CDR3aa: CASSLDGDHTEAFF
abundance: many
v_gene: TRBV5-1

CDR3aa: CASTLSTSGSYEQYF
abundance: many
v_gene: TRBV7-2

CDR3aa: CATSRGQRWGPTSGNTIYF
abundance: .
v_gene: TRBV15

CDR3aa: CSVEGAAFF
abundance: .
v_gene: TRBV29-1

CDR3aa: CASSVTAGELFF
abundance: once
v_gene: TRBV9

CDR3aa: CASSQTSGSGEQYF
abundance: .
v_gene: TRBV7-3

CDR3aa: CSARDLGGASNQPQYF
abundance: .
v_gene: TRBV20-1

CDR3aa: CASTGPAQAYEQYF
abundance: many
v_gene: TRBV7-2

CDR3aa: CSAREGYRTNYGYTF
abundance: many
v_gene: TRBV20-1

CDR3aa: CASSLGSGRAWSKTGELFF
abundance: many
v_gene: TRBV7-2

CDR3aa: CASSLDDGINQPQHF
abundance: .
v_gene: TRBV12-3/TRBV12-4

CDR3aa: CASSQLRSNTEAFF
abundance: .
v_gene: TRBV4-2

CDR3aa: CASCPGGTGGDQPQHF
abundance: few
v_gene: TRBV2

CDR3aa: CASSSGTSGLDTQYF
abundance: few
v_gene: TRBV5-1

CDR3aa: CASSTDRGHGYTF
abundance: .
v_gene: TRBV7-9

CDR3aa: CASSFQGQNTEAFF
abundance: many
v_gene: TRBV12-3/TRBV12-4

CDR3aa: CASSQASSRQTQYF
abundance: many
v_gene: TRBV14

CDR3aa: CASSLGQGAHETQYF
abundance: .
v_gene: TRBV5-5

CDR3aa: CASSLVLSSPLHF
abundance: many
v_gene: TRBV7-9

CDR3aa: CASSLGRENTEAFF
abundance: many
v_gene: TRBV12-3/TRBV12-4

CDR3aa: CASSSQQGLSNQPQHF
abundance: many
v_gene: TRBV19

CDR3aa: CASSQGAREGRQETQYF
abundance: .
v_gene: TRBV3-1

CDR3aa: CAISEANQPQHF
abundance: once
v_gene: TRBV6-1

CDR3aa: CASSTGVGYTF
abundance: .
v_gene: TRBV6-5

CDR3aa: CASSPRGSGDYEQYF
abundance: many
v_gene: TRBV7-9

CDR3aa: CASSLSSLNQPQHF
abundance: few
v_gene: TRBV7-9

CDR3aa: CASSLDGKETQYF
abundance: .
v_gene: TRBV7-2

CDR3aa: CSARGHRNYEQYF
abundance: .
v_gene: TRBV29-1

CDR3aa: CASSLGSGRVSYEQYF
abundance: .
v_gene: TRBV7-2

CDR3aa: CASSYTGGNQPQHF
abundance: few
v_gene: TRBV6-1

CDR3aa: CSARQPVDNSPLHF
abundance: once
v_gene: TRBV20-1

CDR3aa: CASSDWYQGGEAFF
abundance: few
v_gene: TRBV10-2

CDR3aa: CASSFTRGILNTGELFF
abundance: .
v_gene: TRBV5-1

CDR3aa: CAILAGERKNQPQHF
abundance: .
v_gene: TRBV10-3

CDR3aa: CASSWGGGHGYTF
abundance: few
v_gene: TRBV25-1

CDR3aa: CSVSSGSYYEQFF
abundance: .
v_gene: TRBV29-1

CDR3aa: CATSRDLAGDSGANVLTF
abundance: few
v_gene: TRBV15

CDR3aa: CASSHGHSEAFF
abundance: .
v_gene: TRBV7-9

CDR3aa: CASSLAAGGRDQPQHF
abundance: .
v_gene: TRBV7-2

CDR3aa: CASSYTVNTEAFF
abundance: few
v_gene: TRBV11-1

CDR3aa: CASSSGQRLTGELFF
abundance: .
v_gene: TRBV5-1

CDR3aa: CAISAVNGYTF
abundance: .
v_gene: TRBV10-3

CDR3aa: CSAATGGADSGNTIYF
abundance: .
v_gene: TRBV20-1